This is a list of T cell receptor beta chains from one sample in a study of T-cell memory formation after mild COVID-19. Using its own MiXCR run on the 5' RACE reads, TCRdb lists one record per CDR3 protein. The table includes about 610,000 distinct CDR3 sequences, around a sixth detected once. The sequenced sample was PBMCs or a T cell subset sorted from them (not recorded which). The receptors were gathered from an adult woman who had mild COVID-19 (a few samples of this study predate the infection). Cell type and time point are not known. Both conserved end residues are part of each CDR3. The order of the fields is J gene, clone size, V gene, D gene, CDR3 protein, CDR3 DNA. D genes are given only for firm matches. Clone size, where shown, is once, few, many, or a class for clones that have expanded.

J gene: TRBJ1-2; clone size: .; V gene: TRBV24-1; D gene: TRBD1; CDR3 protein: CATSDPQGAYPYGYTF; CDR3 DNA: TGTGCCACCAGTGATCCACAGGGGGCCTACCCCTATGGCTACACCTTC
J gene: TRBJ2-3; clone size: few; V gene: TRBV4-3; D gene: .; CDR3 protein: CASSQAHNRESTDTQYF; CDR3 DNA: TGCGCCAGCAGCCAAGCACATAACCGGGAAAGCACAGATACGCAGTATTTT
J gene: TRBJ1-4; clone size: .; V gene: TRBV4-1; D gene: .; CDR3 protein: CASSARGLTNEKLFF; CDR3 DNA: TGCGCCAGCAGCGCCAGGGGACTAACTAATGAAAAACTGTTTTTT
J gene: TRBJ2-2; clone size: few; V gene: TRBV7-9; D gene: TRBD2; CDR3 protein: CASSGGLAGVGGELFF; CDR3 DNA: TGTGCCAGCAGCGGGGGACTAGCGGGAGTAGGCGGGGAGCTGTTTTTT
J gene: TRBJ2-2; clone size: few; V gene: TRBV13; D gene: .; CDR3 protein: CASSLDALNTGELFF; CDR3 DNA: TGTGCCAGCAGCTTGGACGCGTTAAACACCGGGGAGCTGTTTTTT
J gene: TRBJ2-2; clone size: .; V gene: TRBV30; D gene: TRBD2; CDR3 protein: CASSSGKHTGELFF; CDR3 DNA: TGTGCCTCGAGTAGCGGGAAGCACACCGGGGAGCTGTTTTTT
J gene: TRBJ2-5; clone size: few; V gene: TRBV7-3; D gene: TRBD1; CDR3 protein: CASSLETGAETQYF; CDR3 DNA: TGTGCCAGCAGCCTAGAGACAGGGGCAGAGACCCAGTACTTC
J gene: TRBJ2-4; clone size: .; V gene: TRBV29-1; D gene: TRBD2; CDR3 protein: CSVEAGGRGAKNIQYF; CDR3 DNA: TGCAGCGTTGAAGCGGGCGGGAGGGGTGCCAAAAACATTCAGTACTTC
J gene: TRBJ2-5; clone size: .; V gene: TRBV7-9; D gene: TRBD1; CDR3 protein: CASSSRGPGQGQETQYF; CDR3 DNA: TGTGCCAGCAGCTCACGAGGCCCGGGACAGGGGCAAGAGACCCAGTACTTC
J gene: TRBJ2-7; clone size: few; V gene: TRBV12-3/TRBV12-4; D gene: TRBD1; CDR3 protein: CASSERDRDYEQYF; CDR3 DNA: TGTGCCAGCAGTGAGAGGGACAGGGACTACGAGCAGTACTTC
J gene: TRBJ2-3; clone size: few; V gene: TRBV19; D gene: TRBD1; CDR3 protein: CASSIDPAGGGTDTQYF; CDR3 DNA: TGTGCCAGTAGTATAGATCCGGCAGGGGGCGGCACAGATACGCAGTATTTT
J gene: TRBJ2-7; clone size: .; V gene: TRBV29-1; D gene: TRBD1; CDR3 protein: CSVEPGQGYEQYF; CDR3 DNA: TGCAGCGTGGAACCGGGACAGGGGTACGAGCAGTACTTC
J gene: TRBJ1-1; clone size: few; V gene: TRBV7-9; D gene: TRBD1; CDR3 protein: CASSRDRGLEVTEAFF; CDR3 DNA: TGTGCCAGCAGCCGGGACAGGGGGCTTGAGGTCACTGAAGCTTTCTTT
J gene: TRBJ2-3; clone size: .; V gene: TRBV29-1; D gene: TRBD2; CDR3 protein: CSVEDHLAGGPSTTDTQYF; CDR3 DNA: TGCAGCGTTGAAGATCACCTAGCGGGAGGACCATCTACCACAGATACGCAGTATTTT
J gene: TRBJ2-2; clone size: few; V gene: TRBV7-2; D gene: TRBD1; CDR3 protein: CASSLLGTGGSGELFF; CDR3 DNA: TGTGCCAGCAGCCTATTGGGGACAGGGGGCTCCGGGGAGCTGTTTTTT
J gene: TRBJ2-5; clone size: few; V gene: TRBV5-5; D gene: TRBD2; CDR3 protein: CASSLARGGVETQYF; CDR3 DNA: TGTGCCAGCAGCTTGGCCCGGGGGGGGGTAGAGACCCAGTACTTC
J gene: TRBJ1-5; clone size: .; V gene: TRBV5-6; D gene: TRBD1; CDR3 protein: CASSLGGQGYQPQHF; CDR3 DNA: TGTGCCAGCAGCTTGGGGGGACAGGGGTATCAGCCCCAGCATTTT
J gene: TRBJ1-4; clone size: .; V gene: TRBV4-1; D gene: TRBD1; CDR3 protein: CASSQDGTANEKLFF; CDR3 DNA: TGCGCCAGCAGCCAAGATGGGACAGCTAATGAAAAACTGTTTTTT
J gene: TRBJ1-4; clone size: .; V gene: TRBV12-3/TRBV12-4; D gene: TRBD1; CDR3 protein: CASSPRQGLGEKLFF; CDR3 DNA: TGTGCCAGCAGTCCCCGACAGGGGTTAGGAGAAAAACTGTTTTTT
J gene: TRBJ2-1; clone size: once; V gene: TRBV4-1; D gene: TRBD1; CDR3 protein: CASSKNPGQGHNEQFF; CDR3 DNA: TGCGCCAGCAGCAAAAATCCGGGACAGGGGCACAATGAGCAGTTCTTC
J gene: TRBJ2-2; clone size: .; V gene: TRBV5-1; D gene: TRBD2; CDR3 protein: CASSESGRATGELFF; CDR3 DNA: TGCGCCAGCAGCGAAAGCGGGAGGGCCACCGGGGAGCTGTTTTTT
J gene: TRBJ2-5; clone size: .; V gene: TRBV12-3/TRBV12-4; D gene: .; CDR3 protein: CASSFAGLQETQYF; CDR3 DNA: TGTGCCAGCAGTTTTGCGGGCTTACAAGAGACCCAGTACTTC
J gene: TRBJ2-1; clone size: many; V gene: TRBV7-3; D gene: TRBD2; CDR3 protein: CASSQTGGTKHNEQFF; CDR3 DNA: TGTGCCAGCAGCCAAACGGGAGGAACTAAACACAATGAGCAGTTCTTC
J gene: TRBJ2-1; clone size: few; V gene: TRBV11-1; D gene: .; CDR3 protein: CASSFLPRELVNEQFF; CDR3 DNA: TGTGCCAGCAGCTTCCTACCGCGGGAATTGGTCAATGAGCAGTTCTTC
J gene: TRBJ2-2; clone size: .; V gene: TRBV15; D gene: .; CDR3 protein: CATSSGSGELFF; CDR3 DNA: TGTGCCACCAGTTCAGGGTCCGGGGAGCTGTTTTTT
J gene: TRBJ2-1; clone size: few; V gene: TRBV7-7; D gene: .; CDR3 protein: CASSLGSLGNNEQFF; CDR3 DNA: TGTGCTAGCAGCTTAGGGTCACTGGGGAACAATGAGCAGTTCTTC
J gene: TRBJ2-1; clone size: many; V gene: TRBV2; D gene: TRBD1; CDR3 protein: CASSGQGYNEQFF; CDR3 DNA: TGTGCCAGCAGTGGACAGGGATACAATGAGCAGTTCTTC
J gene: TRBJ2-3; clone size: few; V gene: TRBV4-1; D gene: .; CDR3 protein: CASSNPDRPTDTQYF; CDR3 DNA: TGCGCCAGCAGCAACCCGGACAGACCCACAGATACGCAGTATTTT
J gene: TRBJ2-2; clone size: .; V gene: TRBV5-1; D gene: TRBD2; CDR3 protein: CASSSLAGGSTGELFF; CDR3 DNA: TGCGCCAGCAGCTCCTTAGCGGGAGGGTCCACCGGGGAGCTGTTTTTT
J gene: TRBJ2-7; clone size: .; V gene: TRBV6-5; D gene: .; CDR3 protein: CASSYSPGTPYEQYF; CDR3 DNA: TGTGCCAGCAGTTACTCCCCCGGGACCCCCTACGAGCAGTACTTC
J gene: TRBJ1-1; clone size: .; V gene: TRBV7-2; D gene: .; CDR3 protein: CASSRGEERWVNTEAFF; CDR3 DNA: TGTGCCAGCAGCCGGGGCGAGGAACGGTGGGTGAACACTGAAGCTTTCTTT
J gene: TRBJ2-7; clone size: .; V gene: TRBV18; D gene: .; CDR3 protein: CASSPGAWAGPREQYF; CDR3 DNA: TGTGCCAGCTCACCGGGGGCGTGGGCAGGGCCACGTGAGCAGTACTTC
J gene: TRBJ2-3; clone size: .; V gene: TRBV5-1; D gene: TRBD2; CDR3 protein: CASSWGAGASTDTQYF; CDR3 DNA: TGCGCCAGCAGCTGGGGAGCGGGGGCAAGCACAGATACGCAGTATTTT
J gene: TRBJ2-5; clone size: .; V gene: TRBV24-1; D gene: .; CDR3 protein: CATSDQGETQYF; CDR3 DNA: TGTGCCACCAGTGATCAGGGGGAGACCCAGTACTTC
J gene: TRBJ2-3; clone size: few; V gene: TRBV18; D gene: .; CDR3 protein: CASSPRPEGITDTQYF; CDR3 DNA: TGTGCCAGCTCACCACGCCCAGAAGGGATCACAGATACGCAGTATTTT
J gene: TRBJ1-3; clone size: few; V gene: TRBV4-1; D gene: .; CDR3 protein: CASSQWRGNTIYF; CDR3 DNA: TGCGCCAGCAGCCAGTGGCGTGGAAACACCATATATTTT